Shown below are 21 T cell receptor beta chains from a single sample sequenced in a study of PD-1 blockade in classical Hodgkin lymphoma. Regarding time point: newly diagnosed, previously untreated cHL patient sample. Assay: immunoSEQ multiplex PCR; the TCRdb copy retains only in-frame clones and omits some. The sample shows about 25,000 clones, roughly 94% of them seen only once. Sequencing input: peripheral blood mononuclear cells (PBMCs). The receptors were sampled from a human donor with classical Hodgkin lymphoma.

The rearrangement uses TRBV11-2 and TRBJ2-3, with D possibly matching TRBD2 (5 bases). The CDR3 has 12 residues. V was trimmed by 4 bases and J by 5 bases, leaving 7 bases between them. The germline V gene has CDR1 SGHAT and CDR2 FQNNGV. CDR3 DNA: TGTGCCAGCAGCTCAGAGGGAGATACGCAGTATTTT. Its translation: CASSSEGDTQYF. The variable domain in full, with the rest retrieved from reference TRBV11-2 and TRBJ2-3, is EAGVAQSPRYKIIEKRQSVAFWCNPISGHATLYWYQQILGQGPKLLIQFQNNGVVDDSQLPKDRFSAERLKGVDSTLKIQPAKLEDSAVYLCASSSEGDTQYFGPGTRLTVL.

The rearrangement links TRBV18 to TRBJ2-2; D call uncertain. The V gene's germline CDR1 is KGHSH and CDR2 LQKENI. V lost 3 bases, J lost 3 bases, and 8 bases lay in between. CDR3 length: 14 residues. The CDR3 region has the DNA TGTGCCAGCTCACCGTCCTTATACACCGGGGAGCTGTTTTTT. Amino acid sequence: CASSPSLYTGELFF.

The chain links TRBV11-1 to TRBJ1-1, with D unclear. Germline-derived CDR1 and CDR2 are SGHAT and FQDESV (reference sequence). Trimming took off 8 bases at V and 1 base at J, with 5 bases between the two ends. The CDR3 length is 11 residues. The CDR3 protein is CASYSNTEAFF. DNA of the CDR3: TGTGCCAGCTATTCGAACACTGAAGCTTTCTTT.

This clone was observed once. The genes are TRBV12-5 and TRBJ2-5, with D perhaps matching TRBD1 (5 bases). Per the germline V gene, CDR1 is LGHNT and CDR2 is FRNRAP. CDR3 length equals 19 residues. V dropped 5 bases and J dropped 0 bases, with 25 bases sitting between them. CDR3 loop: CASGLNQPVDRRYQETQYF. For the CDR3, the DNA is TGTGCTAGTGGTCTAAATCAGCCGGTCGACAGAAGGTACCAAGAGACCCAGTACTTC.

This clone occurred a few times. This chain links TRBV6-1 with TRBJ2-7, with 9 bases identical to TRBD2. Germline-derived CDR1 and CDR2 are MNHNS and SASEGT. This CDR3 has 13 amino acids. V was pared by 4 bases and J by 7 bases, with 5 bases of the junction left unmatched. CDR3 bases: TGTGCCAGCAGTGCGCGACTAGCGGATGAGCAGTACTTC. Its protein product is CASSARLADEQYF.

The V and J genes are TRBV5-4 and TRBJ2-2; 10 bases fit TRBD2. Looked up from germline, CDR1 is SGHNT and CDR2 is YYREEE (reference sequence). This CDR3 has 19 amino acids. V trimming: 0 bases; J trimming: 0 bases; junction bases outside the gene matches: 8. CDR3 sequence reads: CASSLEPWTSGTNTGELFF. The CDR3 bases are TGTGCCAGCAGCTTGGAGCCCTGGACTAGCGGTACGAACACCGGGGAGCTGTTTTTT.

V usage is TRBV27 and J usage is TRBJ2-1, with D uncertain. Looked up from germline, CDR1 is MNHEY and CDR2 is SMNVEV (reference sequence). The V end lost 3 bases, the J end lost 6 bases, and 15 bases lay between the germline ends. CDR3 length: 15 residues. The DNA for the CDR3 is TGTGCCAGCAGTTTTATCCCGGGCCTCCTCAATGAGCAGTTCTTC. Protein sequence: CASSFIPGLLNEQFF.

This clone was found once. The chain recombines TRBV2 with TRBJ2-3; D unresolved. The CDR3 consists of 14 residues. Germline CDR1 SNHLY, CDR2 FYNNEI. The ends were cut back, 4 bases at V and 6 bases at J, with 14 bases in the middle. Here the CDR3 reads CASSGLGLGDTQYF. The CDR3 nucleotides are TGTGCCAGCAGTGGATTAGGGCTGGGGGATACGCAGTATTTT.

This sequence joins TRBV6-5 and TRBJ2-7; 7 bases line up with TRBD1. This CDR3 region has 15 residues. J was trimmed by 3 bases and V by 0 bases; bases with no gene match: 5. Germline CDR1 reads MNHEY; CDR2 reads SVGAGI. In nucleotides, the CDR3 is TGTGCCAGCAGTTACTCGAAGGGGGCCGGCTACGAGCAGTACTTC. Protein sequence: CASSYSKGAGYEQYF.

This rearrangement joins TRBV7-2 to TRBJ1-4, with a tentative D call TRBD1 (5 bases). Germline-derived CDR1 and CDR2 are SGHTA and FQGNSA. The V and J ends lost 7 bases and 7 bases respectively, with 22 bases between them. The length of the CDR3 is 16 residues. Written as DNA, the CDR3 is TGTGCCAGCACCATTAGTAGTGGGGGGAGCGGTGAAAAACTGTTTTTT. It is translated as CASTISSGGSGEKLFF.

CDR3 in amino acids: CASSFAPPPANTEAFF. CDR3 bases: TGTGCCAGCAGTTTCGCACCCCCCCCTGCGAACACTGAAGCTTTCTTT. The chain recombines TRBV6-5 with TRBJ1-1; D is ambiguous. Deletions cut 4 bases from V and 1 base from J, with 16 bases between. CDR3 length: 16 amino acids. CDR1 is MNHEY and CDR2 is SVGAGI in the germline V gene.

The chain links TRBV19 to TRBJ1-3, with D perhaps matching TRBD1 (5 bases). V shed 3 bases and J shed 6 bases, with 12 bases lying between them. Per the germline V gene, CDR1 is LNHDA and CDR2 is SQIVND (reference sequence). This CDR3 contains 14 residues. The CDR3 DNA is TGTGCCAGTAGTATTGGGGGACCAGAAAACACCATATATTTT. Its protein is CASSIGGPENTIYF.

J is TRBJ1-2 and V is TRBV7-9; D gene ambiguous. V dropped 2 bases and J dropped 4 bases, with 8 bases sitting between them. The CDR3 has 13 residues. Germline CDR1 and CDR2: SEHNR and FQNEAQ (reference sequence). In DNA, the CDR3 is TGTGCCAGCAGCTTATCGGGTACCTATGGCTACACCTTC. Encoded protein: CASSLSGTYGYTF. The entire variable domain, with the rest obtained from reference TRBV7-9 and TRBJ1-2, is as follows: DTGVSQNPRHKITKRGQNVTFRCDPISEHNRLYWYRQTLGQGPEFLTYFQNEAQLEKSRLLSDRFSAERPKGSFSTLEIQRTEQGDSAMYLCASSLSGTYGYTFGSGTRLTVV.

The chain couples TRBV4-1 to TRBJ1-1; D call uncertain. The CDR3 is 15 amino acids. Trimming cost V 1 base and J 1 base, with 10 bases left between them. Germline V gene data show CDR1 as MGHRA and CDR2 as YSYEKL. The CDR3 protein is CASSQVATRNTEAFF. DNA for the CDR3: TGCGCCAGCAGCCAAGTGGCGACAAGGAACACTGAAGCTTTCTTT.

The V and J genes are TRBV5-6 and TRBJ1-1; D is undetermined. Trimming took off 5 bases at V and 4 bases at J, with 24 bases between the two ends. The CDR3 runs to 17 residues. CDR1 is SGHDT, CDR2 YYEEEE, per germline. The DNA of the CDR3 is TGTGCCAGCAGTTTTGCCACCGGGCCCGCGGGTACCACTGAAGCTTTCTTT. Amino acids: CASSFATGPAGTTEAFF.

The chain has TRBV28 and TRBJ2-7; TRBD1 matches 10 bases. The CDR3 extends over 16 amino acids. The junction had 14 bases not matched to a gene; V was cut back by 6 bases and J by 6 bases. CDR1 and CDR2 from the germline V gene are MDHEN and SYDVKM. Here the CDR3 reads CASSLGDRGRGIEQYF. The CDR3, as DNA: TGTGCCAGCAGCCTAGGAGACAGGGGGCGCGGAATCGAGCAGTACTTC.

The CDR3 reads CASSPQGLYNEQFF. CDR3 bases: TGTGCCAGCAGTCCCCAGGGACTCTACAATGAGCAGTTCTTC. The rearrangement joins TRBV6-5 to TRBJ2-1, with D possibly TRBD2 on 6 matching bases. In germline, CDR1 is MNHEY, CDR2 SVGAGI. Deletions cut 5 bases from V and 3 bases from J, with 11 bases between. This CDR3 spans 14 amino acids.

In DNA, the CDR3 is TGCGCCAGCAGCCAAGTGGGGGTGGGAGAGACCCAGTACTTC. It is translated as CASSQVGVGETQYF. This rearrangement joins TRBV4-1 to TRBJ2-5, with D possibly called TRBD1 or TRBD2 (5 bases each). Germline values: CDR1 MGHRA, CDR2 YSYEKL. The length of the CDR3 is 14 residues. Trimming took 1 base from V and 4 from J, leaving 10 bases between them.

This chain joins TRBV27 and TRBJ1-2, with D maybe TRBD1 (5 bases). CDR1 is MNHEY and CDR2 is SMNVEV in the germline V gene (reference sequence). The V and J ends lost 3 bases and 5 bases respectively, with 16 bases between them. The CDR3 has 15 residues. Written as DNA, the CDR3 is TGTGCCAGCAGTTTGCGGCAGGGCTTATCATATGGCTACACCTTC. Protein sequence: CASSLRQGLSYGYTF.

This sequence joins TRBV18 and TRBJ2-3; D perhaps matches TRBD2 (5 bases). The CDR3 extends over 16 amino acids. Deletions cut 6 bases from V and 0 bases from J, with 16 bases between. The V gene's germline CDR1 is KGHSH and CDR2 LQKENI. CDR3 sequence (DNA): TGTGCCAGCTCCCCCGGGATGGGGAGAAGCACAGATACGCAGTATTTT. Protein product: CASSPGMGRSTDTQYF.

This clone was detected a few times. This rearrangement joins TRBV4-3 to TRBJ2-6; D is ambiguous. The V end was cut by 1 base, the J end by 0 bases, with 10 bases between. CDR3 size: 17 residues. Germline V gene sequence: CDR1 LGHNA, CDR2 YSLEER. The CDR3 bases are TGCGCCAGCAGCCAAGCTCTCCGGGTCTCTGGGGCCAACGTCCTGACTTTC. Translation gives CASSQALRVSGANVLTF.